The 12 T cell receptor beta chains listed next were all sequenced from one sample in a study of T cell responses to AZD1222 COVID-19 vaccine. The table came from immunoSEQ multiplex PCR; TCRdb's copy has only in-frame clones and leaves some out. The table shows over 100,000 clones, with approximately 89% occurring only once. Sequences were derived from peripheral blood, sampled 28 days after the second AZD1222 dose. These receptors originate from an adult who received the AZD1222 COVID-19 vaccine.

This clone was seen once. This chain uses TRBV5-1 with TRBJ2-2; no clear D gene. CDR3 length: 16 amino acids. Germline V gene sequence: CDR1 SGHRS, CDR2 YFSETQ. Trimming cost V 0 bases and J 0 bases, with 9 bases left between them. The chain's CDR3 is CASSLGATANTGELFF. CDR3 DNA: TGCGCCAGCAGCTTGGGGGCCACCGCGAACACCGGGGAGCTGTTTTTT.

This chain links TRBV28 with TRBJ2-7; no firm D call. V gave up 3 bases and J gave up 5 bases, with 17 bases separating them. CDR3 size: 15 residues. CDR1 is MDHEN, CDR2 SYDVKM, per germline. The CDR3: CASSLVDRGLNEQYF. Here the CDR3 DNA reads TGTGCCAGCAGTTTGGTGGATCGCGGTCTCAACGAGCAGTACTTC.

The chain employs TRBV18 and TRBJ2-1; unclear D gene. The CDR3 has 14 residues. The V and J ends lost 1 base and 6 bases respectively, with 10 bases between them. Per germline, CDR1 KGHSH and CDR2 LQKENI. DNA of the CDR3: TGTGCCAGCTCACCACGAGAATCTCCCAATGAGCAGTTCTTC. Amino acids: CASSPRESPNEQFF.

The rearrangement uses TRBV24-1 and TRBJ2-1; 10 nucleotides agree with TRBD2. Trimming removed 6 bases from V and 4 bases from J; junction bases left unmatched: 5. The CDR3 is 15 residues long. Germline V lookup: CDR1 KGHDR, CDR2 SFDVKD. The DNA for the CDR3 is TGTGCCACCAGTTTAACTAGCGGGACTTACAATGAGCAGTTCTTC. Translated, it gives CATSLTSGTYNEQFF.

This clone was seen once. The rearrangement links TRBV19 to TRBJ2-2; D is perhaps TRBD1 or TRBD2 (5 bases each). V was shortened by 3 bases and J by 4 bases, with 9 bases between the two germline ends. The germline CDR1 and CDR2 sequences are LNHDA and SQIVND (reference sequence). The CDR3 loop spans 14 amino acids. The CDR3 loop reads CASSMVGVTGELFF. The CDR3 DNA sequence: TGTGCCAGTAGTATGGTGGGGGTCACCGGGGAGCTGTTTTTT.

The rearrangement links TRBV5-5 to TRBJ2-3, with D perhaps TRBD1 (6 bases). The germline V gene has CDR1 SGHKS and CDR2 YYEKEE (reference sequence). Trimming shortened V by 1 base and J by 2 bases, and 14 bases separated the two germline ends. This CDR3 is 16 amino acids long. Here the CDR3 reads CASSLRQGLTTDTQYF. The CDR3 nucleotides are TGTGCCAGCAGCTTGCGCCAGGGGCTGACCACAGATACGCAGTATTTT.

This chain uses TRBV19 with TRBJ2-5; 7 bases agree with TRBD2. V lost 7 bases and J lost 2; bases outside the gene matches: 10. This CDR3 contains 15 residues. Germline V gene sequence: CDR1 LNHDA, CDR2 SQIVND (reference sequence). CDR3 DNA: TGTGCCAGTACCCGGACTAGTGGCGCACAAGAGACCCAGTACTTC. Residues: CASTRTSGAQETQYF.

This clone has a single count. The chain combines TRBV3-1 (or the pseudogene TRBV3-2) with TRBJ2-1; TRBD2 matches at 9 bases. CDR3 size: 17 residues. CDR1 is LGHDT, CDR2 YNNKEL, per germline (reference sequence). Trimming at V came to 1 base and at J to 0 bases, leaving 4 bases not matched to a gene. In DNA, the CDR3 is TGTGCCAGCAGCCAAGGACGCGGGGGGGCCTCCTACAATGAGCAGTTCTTC. Its protein product is CASSQGRGGASYNEQFF.

The chain employs TRBV4-1 and TRBJ2-7; possibly TRBD1 or TRBD2 for D (5 bases each). Germline CDR1 is MGHRA and CDR2 is YSYEKL. The CDR3 has 13 amino acids. Trimming took 5 bases from V and 2 from J, leaving 10 bases between them. The DNA for the CDR3 is TGCGCCAGCAGCTGGGACGGTACCTACGAGCAGTACTTC. As protein: CASSWDGTYEQYF.

The genes are TRBV24-1 and TRBJ2-3; 9 bases map to TRBD2. Germline trimming cut 3 bases from V and 4 bases from J; bases unmatched to any gene: 13. The CDR3 covers 18 residues. Germline V gene data show CDR1 as KGHDR and CDR2 as SFDVKD. Here the CDR3 reads CATSDSGVGGGAADTQYF. CDR3 nucleotides: TGTGCCACCAGTGATAGTGGCGTTGGCGGGGGGGCAGCAGATACGCAGTATTTT.

The chain employs TRBV27 and TRBJ2-1, with TRBD1 as a possible D gene (7 bases). The CDR3 has 17 residues. Trimming pared 4 bases from V and 5 bases from J, leaving 21 bases between. Germline values: CDR1 MNHEY, CDR2 SMNVEV (reference sequence). The CDR3: CASSYVRGQGGDNEQFF. The CDR3 DNA follows: TGTGCCAGCAGTTATGTTAGGGGGCAGGGAGGAGACAATGAGCAGTTCTTC.

This chain connects TRBV5-1 to TRBJ2-2; TRBD2 matches 8 bases. V lost 0 bases, J lost 3 bases, and 10 bases stayed unmatched. Germline assignment: CDR1 SGHRS and CDR2 YFSETQ. CDR3 length equals 18 residues. This CDR3 reads CASSLDVGREGDTGELFF. The CDR3 nucleotides are TGCGCCAGCAGCTTGGATGTGGGACGGGAGGGTGACACCGGGGAGCTGTTTTTT.